A selection of T cell receptor beta chains follows, all from one sample in a study of T cells in Graves' hyperthyroidism and ophthalmopathy. TCRdb redid the calling of the multiplex PCR reads with MiXCR, one entry per CDR3 protein. Here the sample spans about 510,000 distinct CDR3 sequences, about 14% being singletons. Sequencing input: blood. These receptors originate from a woman aged 40 to 55 with Graves' hyperthyroidism. CDR3s include the opening cysteine and the closing phenylalanine or tryptophan. D genes are given only for firm matches. For some rows the clone size is stated as once, few or many, or as a class when expanded; others skip it.

many TRBJ2-7 15 TRBV7-9 . TGTGCCAGCAGCAGCGGGACAGTTAGCTCCTACGAGCAGTACTTC CASSSGTVSSYEQYF
. TRBJ1-1 16 TRBV18 . TGTGCCAGCTCACCTACAGGGTCATGGGTGGGCACTGAAGCTTTCTTT CASSPTGSWVGTEAFF
many TRBJ1-1 14 TRBV3-1 . TGTGCCAGCAGTCTCAGGGGCGGGGGCACTGAAGCTTTCTTT CASSLRGGGTEAFF
many TRBJ1-2 15 TRBV20-1 TRBD1 TGCAGTGCTAGAGATGCGCACAGGGGGCAATATGGCTACACCTTC CSARDAHRGQYGYTF
many TRBJ2-2 13 TRBV28 . TGTGCCAGCAGTGCTGCGAACACCGGGGAGCTGTTTTTT CASSAANTGELFF
many TRBJ2-3 15 TRBV7-8 TRBD2 TGTGCCAGCAGCCCTTTCGGGAGGTCCACAGATACGCAGTATTTT CASSPFGRSTDTQYF
. TRBJ2-5 14 TRBV28 TRBD1 TGTGCCAGCAGTTCTGGACAGGGTCAATGGACCCAGTACTTC CASSSGQGQWTQYF
few TRBJ2-5 11 TRBV15 . TGTGCCACCAGCAGAGTGGGGACCCAGTACTTC CATSRVGTQYF
. TRBJ2-7 12 TRBV6-1 . TGTGCCAGCAGTGCCTGGTCAGGCGAGCAGTACTTC CASSAWSGEQYF
. TRBJ2-5 14 TRBV19 . TGTGCCAGTAGGCCCGGGAATCTCCAAGAGACCCAGTACTTC CASRPGNLQETQYF
. TRBJ2-3 12 TRBV2 . TGTGCCAGCAGAGGGACTGCAGATACGCAGTATTTT CASRGTADTQYF
many TRBJ2-7 15 TRBV12-3/TRBV12-4 . TGTGCCAGCAGTCTACGGAGTACCCCCGGCTGGGAGCAGTACTTC CASSLRSTPGWEQYF
many TRBJ2-1 17 TRBV12-5 TRBD2 TGTGCTAGTGGTTTGGTAACCCAAGCGGGAGGCTACAATGAGCAGTTCTTC CASGLVTQAGGYNEQFF
few TRBJ2-5 15 TRBV7-3 . TGTGCCAGCAGCTTAACCGCTGATCCTAGGGAGACCCAGTACTTC CASSLTADPRETQYF
many TRBJ1-1 14 TRBV6-5 TRBD1 TGTGCCAGCAGCTATTCAGGGGGGAACACTGAAGCTTTCTTT CASSYSGGNTEAFF
. TRBJ1-2 12 TRBV6-1 TRBD1 TGTGCCAGCAGCCCCTGGGGACAGGGCTACACCTTC CASSPWGQGYTF
. TRBJ2-7 12 TRBV20-1 . TGCAGTGCTAGAAGGGGTAACTACGAGCAGTACTTC CSARRGNYEQYF
many TRBJ2-1 15 TRBV27 TRBD1 TGTGCCAGCAGCACCGGGACAGCCGTATACAATGAGCAGTTCTTC CASSTGTAVYNEQFF
. TRBJ1-2 13 TRBV29-1 . TGCAGCGTCGCCCAGGGACCCAGGGATGGCTACACCTTC CSVAQGPRDGYTF
. TRBJ2-7 11 TRBV28 . TGTGCCAGCACGGCCTCCTACGAGCAGTACTTC CASTASYEQYF
few TRBJ1-3 18 TRBV5-1 . TGCGCCAGCAGCTTGGATGTTCGCGGACAAAGCTCTGGAAACACCATATATTTT CASSLDVRGQSSGNTIYF
many TRBJ2-2 15 TRBV7-2 . TGTGCCAGCAGCTTTGGGACGGCGAACACCGGGGAGCTGTTTTTT CASSFGTANTGELFF
once TRBJ1-5 15 TRBV27 TRBD1 TGTGCCTTCCAAACAGGGGCGCGTGGCAATCAGCCCCAGCATTTT CAFQTGARGNQPQHF
. TRBJ1-1 12 TRBV5-5 . TGTGCCAGCAGCTTGGAGGGTTTGTTGGCTTTCTTT CASSLEGLLAFF
few TRBJ1-4 14 TRBV29-1 . TGCAGCGTTGATGGAGACACGCTCGGCGAAAAACTGTTTTTT CSVDGDTLGEKLFF
. TRBJ2-3 14 TRBV29-1 TRBD2 TGCAGCGTTGAACTAGCGGGTTTTACAGATACGCAGTATTTT CSVELAGFTDTQYF
. TRBJ1-1 16 TRBV20-1 . TGCAGTGCTGACCCAGGGAAAGGAGTTTTGGGGACTGAAGCTTTCTTT CSADPGKGVLGTEAFF
many TRBJ2-7 12 TRBV11-2 TRBD2 TGTGCCAGCAGCCGCGGGAGTACCGAGCAGTACTTC CASSRGSTEQYF
many TRBJ1-1 12 TRBV5-1 . TGCGCCAGCAGCTTGACAGGGAATGAAGCTTTCTTT CASSLTGNEAFF
few TRBJ1-4 15 TRBV6-5 . TGTGCCAGCAGTTACTCGAATGGGGTGGGGGAAAAACTGTTTTTT CASSYSNGVGEKLFF
. TRBJ2-2 14 TRBV29-1 . TGCAGCGCCTCGGTTGGTGTTAACACCGGGGAGCTGTTTTTT CSASVGVNTGELFF
few TRBJ1-1 15 TRBV25-1 . TGTGCCAGCAGTGAATCTGGGAGAATAGACACTGAAGCTTTCTTT CASSESGRIDTEAFF
. TRBJ1-5 15 TRBV5-8 . TGTGCCAGCAGCGATCTACGGGGGCCGGCTCAGCCCCAGCATTTT CASSDLRGPAQPQHF
. TRBJ2-1 15 TRBV29-1 . TGCAGCGCTGTGCCGGGGAGCGGAGGCTACAATGAGCAGTTCTTC CSAVPGSGGYNEQFF
few TRBJ1-1 11 TRBV29-1 . TGCAGCGGGGATTTTGGAACTGAAGCTTTCTTT CSGDFGTEAFF
many TRBJ2-5 15 TRBV10-3 . TGTGCCATCAGTGAGTCAACGGGACTCCAAGAGACCCAGTACTTC CAISESTGLQETQYF
many TRBJ2-2 15 TRBV28 TRBD1 TGTGCCAGCAGGGCTGACAGGGGAACCACCGGGGAGCTGTTTTTT CASRADRGTTGELFF
many TRBJ2-3 16 TRBV11-2 . TGTGCCAGCAGCTTAGTAGCGAGGGTCAGCACAGATACGCAGTATTTT CASSLVARVSTDTQYF
many TRBJ2-7 15 TRBV20-1 . TGCAGTGCTAGGGACTCCAGGGAGCTGAGCTACGAGCAGTACTTC CSARDSRELSYEQYF
many TRBJ2-7 15 TRBV20-1 TRBD2 TGCAGTGCTAGACAGCAGCGGGAGGGACCCTATGAGCAGTACTTC CSARQQREGPYEQYF
many TRBJ2-7 13 TRBV30 . TGTGCCTGCGACCGGGACTTATCCTACGAGCAGTACTTC CACDRDLSYEQYF
. TRBJ1-1 13 TRBV5-1 . TGCGCCAGCAGCTCGAGGACAGTATCCGAGGCTTTCTTT CASSSRTVSEAFF
many TRBJ2-3 16 TRBV10-3 TRBD2 TGTGCCATCAAGCCCGGGACTAGCGGGAGTACAGATACGCAGTATTTT CAIKPGTSGSTDTQYF
many TRBJ1-5 16 TRBV20-1 . TGCAGTGCTAGAGACAGGGAGGCTTATAGCAATCAGCCCCAGCATTTT CSARDREAYSNQPQHF
few TRBJ2-7 21 TRBV28 . TGTGCCAGCAGTTTTCACAGACGTGGCCCGGATGACGGGTCCATCTCCTACGAGCAGTACTTC CASSFHRRGPDDGSISYEQYF
few TRBJ1-2 14 TRBV10-3 . TGTGCCATCAGTGAGTCGAAAGTACTCTATGGCTACACCTTC CAISESKVLYGYTF
. TRBJ1-4 13 TRBV20-1 . TGCAGTGCTAGGGGGAGTGGGGGTGAAAAACTGTTTTTT CSARGSGGEKLFF
many TRBJ2-1 16 TRBV7-9 . TGTGCCAGCAGCTTAGGGACCGCAAGCTCCTACAATGAGCAGTTCTTC CASSLGTASSYNEQFF
many TRBJ2-3 15 TRBV6-1 . TGTGCCAGCAGTGAAGTAGCAGGCTTACCAGATACGCAGTATTTT CASSEVAGLPDTQYF
many TRBJ1-2 12 TRBV9 . TGTGCCAGCAGCCCAGGGACCTATGGCTACACCTTC CASSPGTYGYTF